The 6 T cell receptor beta chains listed next were all sequenced from one sample in a study of T cells in Graves' hyperthyroidism and ophthalmopathy. RNA transcripts yielded amplified TCR beta CDR3 regions. A set of HTBI primers served as the primers for a first-round RT-PCR of the TCR CDR3. TCRdb analysed the multiplex PCR reads with MiXCR anew, one entry per CDR3 protein. The sample has about 720,000 distinct CDR3 sequences; around 19% are singletons. The sample comprised blood. The receptor set was obtained from a woman aged 45-60 years with Graves' hyperthyroidism that later progressed to Graves' ophthalmopathy.

This clonotype was seen at least ten times. This sequence joins TRBV28 and TRBJ2-5, with 7 bases that match TRBD2. J lost 3 bases, V lost 5 bases, and 9 bases had no gene match. The CDR3 is 15 residues long. Germline V CDR1 and CDR2: MDHEN, SYDVKM. CDR3 sequence (DNA): TGTGCCAGCAGTGCCCGCTATGGGGGGGAAGAGACCCAGTACTTC. It codes for CASSARYGGEETQYF.

Points on this clonotype: Germline and junction disagree at one end, which may indicate a read error. This chain joins TRBV27 and TRBJ2-1; TRBD2 might be the D (6 bases). CDR3 size: 15 residues. Germline loops: CDR1 MNHEY, CDR2 SMNVEV (reference sequence). The CDR3 DNA is TGTGCCGGCAGTCCTTTGTCGACTAGTAGAACTGAGCAGTTCTTC. Translation gives CAGSPLSTSRTEQFF.

This clonotype was counted a few times. The chain is built from TRBV10-2 and TRBJ1-6; D not certain. The CDR3 runs to 14 residues. Trimming stripped 4 bases from V and 5 bases from J, with 9 bases between. Germline V gene lookup returns CDR1 WSHSY and CDR2 SAAADI. CDR3 DNA: TGCGCCAGCAGTGTCGGTCGGGATAATTCACCCCTCCACTTT. This translates into CASSVGRDNSPLHF.

V and J are TRBV19 and TRBJ1-1, with a tentative D call TRBD1 (5 bases). With 7 bases removed from V and 1 base from J, the gap between germline ends came to 13 bases. CDR1 and CDR2 (germline): LNHDA, SQIVND (reference sequence). The CDR3 has 14 amino acids. The CDR3 region is CASTPSQGNTEAFF. The CDR3 DNA follows: TGTGCCAGTACCCCTTCGCAGGGGAACACTGAAGCTTTCTTT. The complete variable domain, with remaining parts taken from reference TRBV19 and TRBJ1-1, reads DGGITQSPKYLFRKEGQNVTLSCEQNLNHDAMYWYRQDPGQGLRLIYYSQIVNDFQKGDIAEGYSVSREKKESFPLTVTSAQKNPTAFYLCASTPSQGNTEAFFGQGTRLTVV.

Many counts were recorded for this clonotype. The V call is TRBV2, the J call TRBJ1-4; 7 nucleotides agree with TRBD1. J gave up 0 bases and V 6 bases, and 7 bases lay outside the gene matches. From germline, CDR1 is SNHLY and CDR2 FYNNEI. The CDR3 length is 16 residues. CDR3 nucleotide sequence: TGTGCCAGCAGGAAGGACAGGCCCGCAACTAATGAAAAACTGTTTTTT. Protein sequence: CASRKDRPATNEKLFF.

This clonotype showed up many times. V usage is TRBV18 and J usage is TRBJ1-6; 7 bases agree with TRBD1. V dropped 2 bases and J dropped 6; count of bases not matched to a gene: 1. Germline-derived CDR1 and CDR2 are KGHSH and LQKENI. This CDR3 is 14 amino acids long. The CDR3 reads CASSPGQVNSPLHF. DNA of the CDR3: TGTGCCAGCTCACCAGGACAGGTTAATTCACCCCTCCACTTT. Combining the CDR3 with reference TRBV18 and TRBJ1-6 gives the whole variable domain NAGVMQNPRHLVRRRGQEARLRCSPMKGHSHVYWYRQLPEEGLKFMVYLQKENIIDESGMPKERFSAEFPKEGPSILRIQQVVRGDSAAYFCASSPGQVNSPLHFGNGTRLTVT.